This TCR beta chain was sequenced in a study of blood T cell repertoires in COVID-19. V dropped 5 bases and J dropped 1; count of bases not matched to a gene: 15. There are 18 residues in the CDR3. The germline V gene has CDR1 MNHEY and CDR2 SMNVEV (reference sequence). Adults between about 18 and 95 years of age took part from 24 US areas. Clinical history reported by participants formed the basis on which cohorts were assigned. For recovered donors of Cohort 3, there were two negative PCRs, clearance, or symptom resolution. Authors' analysis steps: Amplification from reference gene primers served as the basis for estimated nucleated cell counts. The method was immunoSEQ multiplex PCR; TCRdb's version includes in-frame clones alone and lacks a portion of them. Clone size and the V and J calls come from that table; the DNA yielded D and trimming. The sample lists under 500,000 clones, 75% to 90% occurring once.

The rearrangement links TRBV27 to TRBJ2-7; 9 bases are shared with TRBD1. Material: PBMCs or T cells enriched from blood (not recorded which). The sequence was obtained from a man between 25 and 39 years old who had recovered from COVID-19. As DNA, the CDR3 is TGTGCCAGCAGTCCCCTCGGGGTACAGGGGGCTAGATCCTACGAGCAGTACTTC. This encodes CASSPLGVQGARSYEQYF.